This TCR beta chain stems from a study of technical replicates of blood from several donors. Data came from immunoSEQ multiplex PCR; TCRdb stores just in-frame clones and leaves some out. Of about 99,000 clones in the sample, 95% were seen once. The CDR3 has 15 amino acids. V lost 1 base, J lost 2 bases, and 2 bases stayed unmatched. In germline, CDR1 is SGHVS, CDR2 FNYEAQ. The chain uses TRBV7-6 and TRBJ2-1, with 7 bases fitting TRBD2. The origin of this receptor is a human donor in good health. Source material: T cells isolated from PBMCs. Written as DNA, the CDR3 is TGTGCCAGCAGCTTAGATGGGAGGGCCTACAATGAGCAGTTCTTC. Encoded protein: CASSLDGRAYNEQFF.